This is a list of T cell receptor beta chains from one sample in a study of patients and donors after allogeneic stem cell transplantation. Using its own MiXCR run on the RT-PCR reads, TCRdb lists one record per CDR3 protein. The sample lists fewer than 60,000 distinct CDR3 sequences, less than 15% occurring once. The sample was blood, either unsorted or a sorted T cell fraction (not recorded which). Every receptor here comes from a human donor who was either an allogeneic HSCT recipient or a stem cell or donor lymphocyte infusion donor (not recorded which). It is not recorded whose cells these are; they may come from a transplant donor. CDR3s leave out the opening cysteine and the closing phenylalanine or tryptophan. The order of the fields is clone size, J gene, V gene, CDR3 protein. A clone size is listed for some rows: how often the clone was seen (once, few, many), or a class if it is expanded.

clone size: -
J gene: TRBJ2-1
V gene: TRBV5-1
CDR3 protein: ASSLALQGSDNEQF

clone size: -
J gene: TRBJ2-5
V gene: TRBV27
CDR3 protein: ASSLSGIAGAHQETQY

clone size: many
J gene: TRBJ1-3
V gene: TRBV6-5
CDR3 protein: ASSYRSLLSGGNTIY

clone size: -
J gene: TRBJ2-1
V gene: TRBV3-1
CDR3 protein: ASSQTQGPYNEQF

clone size: many
J gene: TRBJ2-1
V gene: TRBV25-1
CDR3 protein: ASSVRLQQF

clone size: many
J gene: TRBJ1-5
V gene: TRBV5-6
CDR3 protein: ASTYKGSSNQPQH

clone size: -
J gene: TRBJ2-7
V gene: TRBV5-4
CDR3 protein: ASSYPGVSYEQY

clone size: -
J gene: TRBJ2-5
V gene: TRBV14
CDR3 protein: ASGGLAGETQY

clone size: many
J gene: TRBJ1-5
V gene: TRBV2
CDR3 protein: ASSEQGYQPQH

clone size: few
J gene: TRBJ2-7
V gene: TRBV12-3/TRBV12-4
CDR3 protein: ASSGETVTYEQY

clone size: many
J gene: TRBJ2-1
V gene: TRBV7-2
CDR3 protein: ASSVRSTPNEQF

clone size: few
J gene: TRBJ2-7
V gene: TRBV6-5
CDR3 protein: ASSTLRGASYEQY

clone size: -
J gene: TRBJ2-3
V gene: TRBV20-1
CDR3 protein: SARGGQGGTDTQY

clone size: few
J gene: TRBJ2-1
V gene: TRBV6-5
CDR3 protein: ASSRPTRGAYNEQF

clone size: -
J gene: TRBJ2-2
V gene: TRBV3-1
CDR3 protein: ASSQAGSGAGELF

clone size: -
J gene: TRBJ2-2
V gene: TRBV7-6
CDR3 protein: ASSLVQGEMNTGELF

clone size: many
J gene: TRBJ1-2
V gene: TRBV15
CDR3 protein: ATSTLAGQINYGYT

clone size: few
J gene: TRBJ2-7
V gene: TRBV7-9
CDR3 protein: ASSLVGEAPFYEQY

clone size: -
J gene: TRBJ2-3
V gene: TRBV5-6
CDR3 protein: ASSSTIWTSGSTDTQY

clone size: -
J gene: TRBJ2-1
V gene: TRBV7-2
CDR3 protein: ASSFPTSGRDIQF

clone size: many
J gene: TRBJ1-5
V gene: TRBV5-1
CDR3 protein: ASSLLPGAYSNQPQH

clone size: many
J gene: TRBJ1-5
V gene: TRBV10-3
CDR3 protein: AISESGTVSNQPQH

clone size: -
J gene: TRBJ2-7
V gene: TRBV20-1
CDR3 protein: SARSLPLGPYEQY

clone size: many
J gene: TRBJ1-1
V gene: TRBV10-3
CDR3 protein: AISESGGAVTEAF

clone size: many
J gene: TRBJ1-5
V gene: TRBV12-3/TRBV12-4
CDR3 protein: ASRSGSQPQH

clone size: -
J gene: TRBJ2-7
V gene: TRBV20-1
CDR3 protein: SARDRHGTGDRLGSYEQY

clone size: many
J gene: TRBJ2-2
V gene: TRBV2
CDR3 protein: ASSVGTGLSGELF

clone size: -
J gene: TRBJ1-2
V gene: TRBV6-1
CDR3 protein: ASREDRGDGYT

clone size: few
J gene: TRBJ2-7
V gene: TRBV6-9
CDR3 protein: ASSSEGQLLYEQY

clone size: many
J gene: TRBJ1-2
V gene: TRBV7-6
CDR3 protein: ASSPGHPANPPYYGYT

clone size: -
J gene: TRBJ2-7
V gene: TRBV25-1
CDR3 protein: ASSGDSSYEQY

clone size: -
J gene: TRBJ2-1
V gene: TRBV13
CDR3 protein: ASSFRTSGSNEQF

clone size: -
J gene: TRBJ2-7
V gene: TRBV12-3/TRBV12-4
CDR3 protein: ASSPSGREVSYEQY

clone size: many
J gene: TRBJ1-6
V gene: TRBV7-9
CDR3 protein: ASSPATEVSPLH

clone size: many
J gene: TRBJ1-1
V gene: TRBV20-1
CDR3 protein: SAGTKEGDEAF

clone size: many
J gene: TRBJ1-2
V gene: TRBV30
CDR3 protein: AWSSGTYYGYT

clone size: few
J gene: TRBJ2-7
V gene: TRBV14
CDR3 protein: ASSQGRSLEQY

clone size: many
J gene: TRBJ2-3
V gene: TRBV11-2
CDR3 protein: ASSLVFSGSQREY

clone size: -
J gene: TRBJ2-2
V gene: TRBV12-3/TRBV12-4
CDR3 protein: ASRGPGGLNTGELF

clone size: many
J gene: TRBJ1-4
V gene: TRBV7-6
CDR3 protein: ASSQLGEKLF

clone size: few
J gene: TRBJ2-1
V gene: TRBV29-1
CDR3 protein: SVEGLQGISYNEQF

clone size: -
J gene: TRBJ2-5
V gene: TRBV5-6
CDR3 protein: ASSPGLEWETQY

clone size: few
J gene: TRBJ2-3
V gene: TRBV10-3
CDR3 protein: AVQGRSDTQY

clone size: many
J gene: TRBJ2-7
V gene: TRBV15
CDR3 protein: ATSKILIPYEQY

clone size: few
J gene: TRBJ2-7
V gene: TRBV29-1
CDR3 protein: SVSWTESYEQY

clone size: many
J gene: TRBJ2-3
V gene: TRBV7-8
CDR3 protein: ASSLVTGAGDTQY

clone size: many
J gene: TRBJ2-4
V gene: TRBV29-1
CDR3 protein: SVEASGGAKNIQY

clone size: -
J gene: TRBJ2-1
V gene: TRBV7-9
CDR3 protein: ASSLRTSWNEQF

clone size: many
J gene: TRBJ2-6
V gene: TRBV5-6
CDR3 protein: ASSLVTVGRSGANVLT